This TCR beta chain was profiled in a study of PD-1 blockade in classical Hodgkin lymphoma. Points from the study as a whole: Sources of repertoire differences remain undefined, possibly disease activity or prior therapy. Newly diagnosed patients reportedly trailed healthy donors in baseline TCR diversity.

Profiling relied on immunoSEQ multiplex PCR, and the TCRdb table lists in-frame clones only, not all of them. In the table there are 22,000 or so clones, roughly 89% of which are singletons. Germline V CDR1 and CDR2: KGHSH, LQKENI. With 4 bases clipped from V and 2 bases from J, the junction kept 4 bases outside the gene matches. The CDR3 sequence is 15 residues long. In regard to this clone: The antigen remains undetermined.

Stated time point: newly diagnosed, previously untreated cHL patient sample. Magnetic negative selection was used to purify CD4+ T cells from PBMCs that had been thawed. What served as comparison were PBMCs in newly diagnosed, untreated classical Hodgkin lymphoma. Sample: CD4+ T cells from blood. The chain employs TRBV18 and TRBJ2-3, with 9 bases identical to TRBD1. This TCR was sampled from a human donor with classical Hodgkin lymphoma. The CDR3 bases are TGTGCCAGCTCACGTGGGACAGGGAACACAGATACGCAGTATTTT. Encoded protein: CASSRGTGNTDTQYF.